The 15 T cell receptor beta chains reported below all come from one sample, sequenced in a study of cytomegalovirus exposure and HLA in healthy donors. This PCR relied on a set of 60 Vbeta primers and 13 Jbeta primers. Repertoires were generated with immunoSEQ multiplex PCR, while TCRdb's copy carries only in-frame clones and drops some. This sample's clone table lists 100,000 to 150,000 clones. The sequenced material came from PBMCs. All receptors derive from a man aged 40-49 years in good health and CMV-seronegative.

The chain couples TRBV6-1 to TRBJ1-2; the match to TRBD1 covers 7 bases. CDR1 is MNHNS and CDR2 is SASEGT in the germline V gene. J lost 4 bases, V lost 2 bases, and 4 bases had no gene match. The CDR3 is 14 amino acids. For the CDR3, the DNA is TGTGCCAGCAGTGAACGAGGGGGCGGCTATGGCTACACCTTC. Its translation is CASSERGGGYGYTF.

V gene TRBV27 combines with J gene TRBJ2-1; 13 bases match TRBD2. Germline V gives CDR1 MNHEY, CDR2 SMNVEV (reference sequence). The CDR3 length is 21 residues. V lost 0 bases and J lost 9; bases outside the gene matches: 20. CDR3 sequence reads: CASSLSFIHPGLAGLVGEQFF. In nucleotides, the CDR3 is TGTGCCAGCAGTTTATCGTTTATCCATCCGGGACTAGCGGGACTCGTCGGTGAGCAGTTCTTC.

CDR3 in DNA: TGTGCCAGCAGTTACCGGGCAGGGATCTACAATGAGCAGTTCTTC. As protein: CASSYRAGIYNEQFF. The chain carries TRBV6-5 and TRBJ2-1; D perhaps matches TRBD1 (5 bases). V was shortened by 2 bases and J by 3 bases, with 11 bases between the two germline ends. The CDR3 sequence is 15 residues long. Looked up from germline, CDR1 is MNHEY and CDR2 is SVGAGI.

The chain is built from TRBV10-1 and TRBJ2-5, with a tentative D call TRBD1 (5 bases). The assigned J gene may be wrong: the sequence end matches TRBJ2-7 better. The CDR3 is 15 amino acids. The germline gives CDR1 WNHNN, CDR2 SYGVQD (reference sequence). DNA of the CDR3: TGCGCCACCGGAATTTCACAGGTGATCTCCTACGAGCAGTACTTC. Translated: CATGISQVISYEQYF.

The chain recombines TRBV7-9 with TRBJ2-5; 7 bases agree with TRBD2. Trimming took 1 base from V and 2 from J; bases not matched to a gene: 7. The CDR3 sequence is 16 residues long. Germline lookup yields CDR1 SEHNR and CDR2 FQNEAQ (reference sequence). Written as DNA, the CDR3 is TGTGCCAGCAGCTTAGTGCTAGCGGTGGGGCAAGAGACCCAGTACTTC. Protein product: CASSLVLAVGQETQYF.

V and J are TRBV10-3 and TRBJ1-3; D is perhaps TRBD1 (5 bases). The CDR3 is 15 residues long. V lost 6 bases and J lost 2, with 14 bases in between. The germline gives CDR1 ENHRY, CDR2 SYGVKD. The CDR3 protein is CAISPGGGTGNTIYF. Written as DNA, the CDR3 is TGTGCCATCAGCCCGGGGGGGGGAACTGGAAACACCATATATTTT.

The chain couples TRBV29-1 to TRBJ2-1; 12 positions agree with TRBD1. Germline lookup yields CDR1 SQVTM and CDR2 ANQGSEA. The CDR3 totals 14 residues. The trim removed 2 bases at V and 7 bases at J, leaving 3 bases unmatched. The CDR3 coding sequence is TGCAGCGTTGAAAGGGACAGGGGGCGGAATGAGCAGTTCTTC. Translating it yields CSVERDRGRNEQFF.

The chain recombines TRBV7-2 with TRBJ2-5, with D perhaps matching TRBD1 (5 bases). The germline V and J ends were trimmed by 5 bases and 0 bases, with 16 bases remaining between them. This CDR3 has 16 amino acids. Germline V gene lookup returns CDR1 SGHTA and CDR2 FQGNSA. The CDR3 loop reads CASSRTHGQNQETQYF. CDR3 bases: TGTGCCAGCAGCCGAACACACGGACAAAACCAAGAGACCCAGTACTTC. Variable domain in full (rest from reference TRBV7-2 and TRBJ2-5): GAGVSQSPSNKVTEKGKDVELRCDPISGHTALYWYRQSLGQGLEFLIYFQGNSAPDKSGLPSDRFSAERTGGSVSTLTIQRTQQEDSAVYLCASSRTHGQNQETQYFGPGTRLLVL.

The CDR3 loop reads CAISEGGKNYEQYF. The CDR3 nucleotides read TGTGCCATCAGTGAGGGGGGGAAGAACTACGAGCAGTACTTC. V and J are TRBV10-3 and TRBJ2-7; a possible D gene is TRBD2 (6 bases). The CDR3 length is 14 residues. Looked up from germline, CDR1 is ENHRY and CDR2 is SYGVKD. V shed 2 bases and J shed 3 bases, with 11 bases lying between them.

The chain carries TRBV6-7 and TRBJ1-2, with 8 bases matching TRBD1. TRBV6-7 is annotated as an ORF whose role is uncertain. The trim removed 1 base at V and 1 base at J, leaving 2 bases unmatched. CDR3 length equals 15 residues. The CDR3 region is CASSYWDRRNYGYTF. CDR3 nucleotide sequence: TGTGCCAGCAGTTACTGGGACAGGCGTAACTATGGCTACACCTTC.

J is TRBJ2-7 and V is TRBV6-1; 8 bases match TRBD2. Germline V gene data show CDR1 as MNHNS and CDR2 as SASEGT. V was clipped by 3 bases and J by 0 bases; unmatched bases: 4. The CDR3 sequence is 15 residues long. The DNA for the CDR3 is TGTGCCAGCAGTGAGGGACTAGGAAGCTCCTACGAGCAGTACTTC. Amino acids: CASSEGLGSSYEQYF.

The chain has TRBV4-2 and TRBJ1-5, with 9 bases matching TRBD1. The CDR3 runs to 16 residues. V gave up 0 bases and J gave up 2 bases; unmatched junction bases: 2. CDR1 is LGHNA, CDR2 YNFKEQ, per germline. As DNA, the CDR3 is TGTGCCAGCAGCCAAGATACAGGGGGCCGCAATCAGCCCCAGCATTTT. Translated, it gives CASSQDTGGRNQPQHF.

The CDR3 sequence is CASSTGTSYEQYF. CDR3 in DNA: TGCGCCAGCAGCACCGGGACTTCTTACGAGCAGTACTTC. The chain recombines TRBV5-1 with TRBJ2-7, with D tentatively TRBD2 (6 bases). The germline gives CDR1 SGHRS, CDR2 YFSETQ. The CDR3 consists of 13 residues. V was trimmed by 4 bases and J by 4 bases, leaving 12 bases between them.

The chain couples TRBV10-3 to TRBJ2-1, with D possibly TRBD2 on 6 matching bases. V shed 7 bases and J shed 8 bases, with 15 bases lying between them. The CDR3 has 13 amino acids. Germline-derived CDR1 and CDR2 are ENHRY and SYGVKD. The CDR3 loop is CAINSGEMDEQFF. The DNA for the CDR3 is TGTGCCATCAATTCGGGAGAAATGGATGAGCAGTTCTTC.

The chain links TRBV10-2 to TRBJ1-2; TRBD1 is a possible D gene (6 bases). The CDR3 is made up of 15 amino acids. V lost 6 bases and J 2 bases, leaving 16 bases between the germline ends. CDR1 and CDR2 (germline): WSHSY, SAAADI. CDR3 DNA: TGCGCCAGCAGCAACCCGGGACAACGGAACTATGGCTACACCTTC. Translated, it gives CASSNPGQRNYGYTF.